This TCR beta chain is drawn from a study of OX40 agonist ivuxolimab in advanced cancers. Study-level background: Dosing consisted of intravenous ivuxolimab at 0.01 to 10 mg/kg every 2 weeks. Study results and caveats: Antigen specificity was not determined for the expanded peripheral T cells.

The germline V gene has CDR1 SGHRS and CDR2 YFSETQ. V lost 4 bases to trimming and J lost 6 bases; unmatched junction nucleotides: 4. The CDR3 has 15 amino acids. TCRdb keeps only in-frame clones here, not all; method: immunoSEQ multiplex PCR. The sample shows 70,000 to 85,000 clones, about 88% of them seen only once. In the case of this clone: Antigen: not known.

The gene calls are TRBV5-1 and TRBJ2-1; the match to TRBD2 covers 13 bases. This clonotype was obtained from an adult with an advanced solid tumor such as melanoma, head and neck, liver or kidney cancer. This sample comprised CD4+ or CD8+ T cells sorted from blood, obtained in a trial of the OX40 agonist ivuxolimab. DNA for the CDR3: TGCGCCAGCAGCGTGGGACTAGCGGGGCGCAATGAGCAGTTCTTC. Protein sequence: CASSVGLAGRNEQFF.